The 12 T cell receptor beta chains reported below all come from one sample, sequenced in a study of CD8+ T cells in alopecia areata. Once RNA had been extracted, it was reverse transcribed into cDNA to act as the sequencing template. The method was immunoSEQ multiplex PCR; TCRdb's version includes in-frame clones alone and lacks a portion of them. Singletons are absent from the sample, which has over 100,000 clones. Sequenced sample: lesional skin. These receptors came from a C3H/HeJ mouse with alopecia areata. Strain haplotype (MHC): H2-k.

As for this clone: Any gene name here is a mouse gene name. Read data end 4 residues before the CDR3 end; the end is taken from the germline J gene. The same CDR3 arises from other DNA sequences in this sample as well. This chain joins TRBV17 and TRBJ2-7, with a tentative D call TRBD1 (5 bases). Trimming removed 4 bases at V and 3 bases at J, with 10 bases between. Germline V gives CDR1 MNHDT, CDR2 YYDKIL. The CDR3 spans 13 residues. The CDR3 sequence: CASSTGQNYEQYF. Partial CDR3 DNA: TGTGCTAGCAGTACAGGACAAAACTAT.

This clone showed up many times. Genes and germline come from the mouse. The sequence runs out 4 residues before the end of the CDR3; the remainder is reconstructed from the germline J gene. The V gene is TRBV13-3, the J gene TRBJ1-4, with 7 bases lining up with TRBD1. The CDR3 contains 15 residues. J lost 0 bases, V lost 5 bases, and 4 bases had no gene match. Germline V gene data show CDR1 as NNHDY and CDR2 as SYVADS. The CDR3 loop reads CASSRDSFSNERLFF. CDR3 bases read: TGTGCCAGCAGCCGGGACAGCTTTTCCAACGAA.

A note on this clone: Gene names follow the mouse nomenclature. The read falls 4 residues short of the CDR3 end, and the missing part is taken from the germline J gene. The V call is TRBV31, the J call TRBJ2-2; 9 nucleotides align to TRBD2. The trim removed 3 bases at V and 4 bases at J, leaving 6 bases unmatched. The CDR3 is 15 amino acids. Germline V gives CDR1 GKSSPN, CDR2 SITVG. The CDR3 bases that were read are TGTGCCTGGAGCCCGGACTGGGGTTCCACCGGG. Translating gives CAWSPDWGSTG. The full CDR3 sequence reads CAWSPDWGSTGQLYF.

This clone was counted between two and nine times. Any gene name here is a mouse gene name. The read finishes 4 residues shy of the CDR3 end, and the germline J gene is used to complete it. The V call is TRBV3, the J call TRBJ2-7, with D perhaps matching TRBD1 (5 bases). Germline values: CDR1 SNHLY, CDR2 FYNGKV (reference sequence). V lost 9 bases and J lost 0, with 9 bases in between. The CDR3 contains 12 residues. CDR3 sequence: CARDISSYEQYF. The sequenced part of the CDR3 DNA is TGTGCCAGGGACATATCCTCCTAT.

A word on this clone: The gene symbols are mouse symbols. The read gets to within 4 residues of the CDR3 end, and the germline J gene fills in the rest. The chain carries TRBV13-3 and TRBJ2-1, with D perhaps matching TRBD1 (5 bases). Germline CDR1 and CDR2: NNHDY and SYVADS. Trimming took off 3 bases at V and 6 bases at J, with 13 bases between the two ends. The CDR3 has 14 residues. CDR3 DNA (partial): TGTGCCAGCAGTGCTCTCCAGGGAAGTGCT. Its protein is CASSALQGSA. The whole CDR3 reads CASSALQGSAEQFF.

This clone was found a few times. Any gene name here is a mouse gene name. The CDR3 is cut off 4 residues early in the read; its end comes from the germline J gene. Other DNA sequences in the sample encode the same CDR3. The chain carries TRBV19 and TRBJ2-1; D is uncertain. This CDR3 comprises 14 residues. V shed 0 bases and J shed 4 bases, with 8 bases lying between them. Germline V gene lookup returns CDR1 FNHDT and CDR2 SITEND (reference sequence). CDR3: CASSIDSLYAEQFF. Incomplete CDR3 DNA: TGTGCCAGCAGTATAGACTCCCTATATGCT.

This clone was detected only a few times. The gene names here belong to mouse. The read ends 4 residues shy of where the CDR3 ends; the end is completed using the germline J gene. The V gene is TRBV13-3, the J gene TRBJ2-2; no firm D call. Trimming left V 4 bases short and J 0 bases short, with 7 bases between. The germline V gene encodes CDR1 NNHDY and CDR2 SYVADS. The CDR3 is 14 residues long. CDR3 region: CASSTLANTGQLYF. The CDR3 DNA, read in part, is TGTGCCAGCAGTACCCTGGCAAACACCGGG.

Comment on this clone: The genes and germline here are from mouse. The DNA ends 4 residues before the CDR3 does, and the rest of the CDR3 is filled in from the germline J gene. The rearrangement links TRBV29 to TRBJ2-1; the match to TRBD1 covers 11 bases. The CDR3 is 14 residues long. Germline V gives CDR1 MSHET, CDR2 SYDVDS. CDR3 DNA (partial): TGTGCTAGCAGTTTTGGGACAGGGGGGGCT. It translates to CASSFGTGGA. The complete CDR3 sequence is CASSFGTGGAEQFF.

For this clone: The gene symbols are mouse symbols. The read gets to within 4 residues of the CDR3 end, and the germline J gene fills in the rest. J is TRBJ2-3 and V is TRBV13-3, with 8 bases matching TRBD1. The length of the CDR3 is 16 residues. The germline gives CDR1 NNHDY, CDR2 SYVADS. V shed 2 bases, J shed 1 base, and the junction held 6 bases outside the gene matches. Partial CDR3 DNA: TGTGCCAGCAGTGAAACAGGGGGGAATCGTGCAGAA. Translated: CASSETGGNRAE. The entire CDR3 sequence reads CASSETGGNRAETLYF.

This clone has ten or more counts. All gene names here are mouse names. The CDR3 end falls 4 residues outside the read, so it is completed with the germline J gene. The rearrangement links TRBV13-3 to TRBJ2-1; TRBD1 aligns across 8 bases. Germline V CDR1 and CDR2: NNHDY, SYVADS. With V trimmed by 7 bases and J by 5 bases, 8 bases remained unmatched. CDR3 length equals 14 residues. CDR3 loop: CASSRQGKNAEQFF. The DNA read from the CDR3 is TGTGCCAGCTCCCGACAGGGGAAGAATGCT.

This clone came up many times. Gene names and germline match the mouse. Read data end 4 residues before the CDR3 end; the end is taken from the germline J gene. The J gene is TRBJ1-4, the V gene TRBV13-3, with 7 bases that match TRBD1. The CDR3 contains 14 residues. Germline V gene data show CDR1 as NNHDY and CDR2 as SYVADS. J lost 6 bases, V lost 0 bases, and 2 bases had no gene match. CDR3 protein: CASSDGGGDERLFF. CDR3 bases read: TGTGCCAGCAGTGATGGAGGGGGCGACGAA.

About this clone: Here the gene names and germline are mouse. The read terminates 4 residues ahead of where the CDR3 ends, so the germline J gene completes it. The chain links TRBV13-2 to TRBJ2-1; TRBD2 matches at 7 bases. J was trimmed by 1 base and V by 4 bases; bases with no gene match: 2. CDR3 length equals 14 residues. Per the germline V gene, CDR1 is NNHNN and CDR2 is SYGAGS (reference sequence). The sequenced CDR3 bases are TGTGCCAGCGGTTCTGGGGGAAACTATGCT. Protein sequence: CASGSGGNYA. The whole CDR3 protein is CASGSGGNYAEQFF.